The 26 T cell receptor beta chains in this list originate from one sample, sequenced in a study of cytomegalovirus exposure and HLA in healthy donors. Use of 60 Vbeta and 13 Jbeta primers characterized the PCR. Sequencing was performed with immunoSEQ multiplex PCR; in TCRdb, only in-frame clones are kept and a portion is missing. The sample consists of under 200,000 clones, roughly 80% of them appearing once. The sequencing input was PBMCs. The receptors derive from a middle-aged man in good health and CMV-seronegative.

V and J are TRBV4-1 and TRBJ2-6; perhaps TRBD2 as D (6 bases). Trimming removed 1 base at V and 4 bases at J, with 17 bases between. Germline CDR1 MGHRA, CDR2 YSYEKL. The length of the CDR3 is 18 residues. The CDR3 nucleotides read TGCGCCAGCAGCCAAGGTCCGGGTCGGGGGAAAGGGGCCAACGTCCTGACTTTC. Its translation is CASSQGPGRGKGANVLTF.

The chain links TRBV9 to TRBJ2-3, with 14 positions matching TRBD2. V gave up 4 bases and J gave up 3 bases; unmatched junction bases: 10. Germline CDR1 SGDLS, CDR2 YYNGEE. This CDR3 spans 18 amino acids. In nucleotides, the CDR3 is TGTGCCAGCAGCTTCCGGACTAGCGGGGGGTCGGTTACAGATACGCAGTATTTT. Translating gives CASSFRTSGGSVTDTQYF.

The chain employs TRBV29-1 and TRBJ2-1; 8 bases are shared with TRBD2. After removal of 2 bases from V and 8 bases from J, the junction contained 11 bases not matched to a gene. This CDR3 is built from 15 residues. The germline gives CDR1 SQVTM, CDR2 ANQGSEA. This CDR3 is CSVERERGPHYEQFF. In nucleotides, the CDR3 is TGCAGCGTTGAAAGGGAGCGGGGGCCCCATTATGAGCAGTTCTTC.

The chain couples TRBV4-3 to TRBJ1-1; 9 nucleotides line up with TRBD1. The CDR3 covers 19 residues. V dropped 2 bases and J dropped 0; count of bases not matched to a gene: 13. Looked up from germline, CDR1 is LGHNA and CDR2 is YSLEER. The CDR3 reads CASSQRRTGVGPMNTEAFF. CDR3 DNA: TGCGCCAGCAGCCAACGTCGGACAGGGGTAGGGCCGATGAACACTGAAGCTTTCTTT.

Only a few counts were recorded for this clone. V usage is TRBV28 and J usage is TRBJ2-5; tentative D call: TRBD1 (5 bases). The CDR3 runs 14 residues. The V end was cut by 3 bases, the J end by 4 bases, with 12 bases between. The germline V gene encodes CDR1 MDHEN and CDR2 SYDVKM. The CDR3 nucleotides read TGTGCCAGCAGTTTCGATACAGGTTCAGAGACCCAGTACTTC. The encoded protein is CASSFDTGSETQYF.

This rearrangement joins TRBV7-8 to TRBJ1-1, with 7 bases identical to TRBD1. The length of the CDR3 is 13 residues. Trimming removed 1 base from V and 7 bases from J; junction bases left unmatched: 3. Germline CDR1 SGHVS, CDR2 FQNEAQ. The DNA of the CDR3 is TGTGCCAGCAGCTTAGGACAGGGACTTGAAGCTTTCTTT. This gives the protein CASSLGQGLEAFF.

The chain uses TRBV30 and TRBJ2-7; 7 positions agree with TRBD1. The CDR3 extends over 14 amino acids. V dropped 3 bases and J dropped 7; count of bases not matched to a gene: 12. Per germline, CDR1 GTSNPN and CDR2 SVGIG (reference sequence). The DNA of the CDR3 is TGTGCCTGGAGCGGATGGGCAGGGGGAGAAGAGCAGTACTTC. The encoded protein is CAWSGWAGGEEQYF. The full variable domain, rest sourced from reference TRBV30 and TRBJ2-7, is SQTIHQWPATLVQPVGSPLSLECTVEGTSNPNLYWYRQAAGRGLQLLFYSVGIGQISSEVPQNLSASRPQDRQFILSSKKLLLSDSGFYLCAWSGWAGGEEQYFGPGTRLTVT.

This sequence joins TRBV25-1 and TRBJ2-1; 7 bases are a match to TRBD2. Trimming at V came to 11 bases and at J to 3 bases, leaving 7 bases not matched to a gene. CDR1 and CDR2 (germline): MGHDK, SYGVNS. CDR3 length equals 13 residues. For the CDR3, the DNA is TGTGCCTCCAGGGAGGGATGCTACAATGAGCAGTTCTTC. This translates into CASREGCYNEQFF.

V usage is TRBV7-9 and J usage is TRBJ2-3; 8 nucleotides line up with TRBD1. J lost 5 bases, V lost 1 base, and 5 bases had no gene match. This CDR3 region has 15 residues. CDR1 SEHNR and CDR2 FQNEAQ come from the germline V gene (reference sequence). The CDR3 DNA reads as TGTGCCAGCAGCTTAGTGACAGGGGCGGGAGATACGCAGTATTTT. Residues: CASSLVTGAGDTQYF. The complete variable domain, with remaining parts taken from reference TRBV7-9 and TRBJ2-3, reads DTGVSQNPRHKITKRGQNVTFRCDPISEHNRLYWYRQTLGQGPEFLTYFQNEAQLEKSRLLSDRFSAERPKGSFSTLEIQRTEQGDSAMYLCASSLVTGAGDTQYFGPGTRLTVL.

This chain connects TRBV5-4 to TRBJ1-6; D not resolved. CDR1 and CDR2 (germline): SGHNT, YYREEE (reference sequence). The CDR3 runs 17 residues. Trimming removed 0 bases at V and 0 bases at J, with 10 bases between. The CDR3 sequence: CASSLEGGSSYNSPLHF. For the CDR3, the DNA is TGTGCCAGCAGCTTGGAAGGCGGGAGCTCCTATAATTCACCCCTCCACTTT.

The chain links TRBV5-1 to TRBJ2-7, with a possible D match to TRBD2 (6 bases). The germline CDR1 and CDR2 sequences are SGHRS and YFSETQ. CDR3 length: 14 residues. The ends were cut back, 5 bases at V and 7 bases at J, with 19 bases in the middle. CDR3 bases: TGCGCCAGCAGTGGGGGGTCTGGACTTTTTGAGCAGTACTTC. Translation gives CASSGGSGLFEQYF.

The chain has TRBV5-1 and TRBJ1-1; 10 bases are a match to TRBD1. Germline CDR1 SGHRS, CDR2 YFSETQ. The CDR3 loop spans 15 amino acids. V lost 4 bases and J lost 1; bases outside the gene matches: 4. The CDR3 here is CASSQDRGSNTEAFF. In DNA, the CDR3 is TGCGCCAGCAGCCAGGACAGGGGGTCGAACACTGAAGCTTTCTTT.

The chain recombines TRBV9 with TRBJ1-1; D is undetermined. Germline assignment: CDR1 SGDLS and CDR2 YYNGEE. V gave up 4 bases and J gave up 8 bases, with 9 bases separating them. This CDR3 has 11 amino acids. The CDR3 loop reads CASSLILEAFF. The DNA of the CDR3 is TGTGCCAGCAGCCTAATTTTGGAAGCTTTCTTT.

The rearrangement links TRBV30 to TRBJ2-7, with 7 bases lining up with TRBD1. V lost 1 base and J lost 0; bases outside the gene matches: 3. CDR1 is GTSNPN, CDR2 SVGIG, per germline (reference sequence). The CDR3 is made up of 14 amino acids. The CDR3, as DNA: TGTGCCTGGAGTGAACAGGGGAGCTCCTACGAGCAGTACTTC. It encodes CAWSEQGSSYEQYF.

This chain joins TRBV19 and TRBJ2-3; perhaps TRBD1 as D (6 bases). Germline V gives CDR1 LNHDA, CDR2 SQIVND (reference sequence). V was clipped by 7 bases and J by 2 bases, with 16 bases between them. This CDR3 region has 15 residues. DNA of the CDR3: TGTGCCAGTAAAATGGGACAAGGTTTCACAGATACGCAGTATTTT. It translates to CASKMGQGFTDTQYF.

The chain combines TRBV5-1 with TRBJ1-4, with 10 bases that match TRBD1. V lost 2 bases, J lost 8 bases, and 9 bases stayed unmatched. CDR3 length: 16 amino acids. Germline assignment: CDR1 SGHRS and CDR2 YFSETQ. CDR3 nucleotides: TGCGCCAGCAGCTTTAGGGGGGACAGGGGACGAGAAAAACTGTTTTTT. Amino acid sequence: CASSFRGDRGREKLFF.

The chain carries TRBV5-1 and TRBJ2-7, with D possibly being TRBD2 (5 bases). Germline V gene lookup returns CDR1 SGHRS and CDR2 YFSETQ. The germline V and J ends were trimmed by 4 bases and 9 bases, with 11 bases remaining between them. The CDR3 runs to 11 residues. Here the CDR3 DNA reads TGCGCCAGCAGCCTCGGGGTTGCGCAGTACTTC. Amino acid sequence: CASSLGVAQYF.

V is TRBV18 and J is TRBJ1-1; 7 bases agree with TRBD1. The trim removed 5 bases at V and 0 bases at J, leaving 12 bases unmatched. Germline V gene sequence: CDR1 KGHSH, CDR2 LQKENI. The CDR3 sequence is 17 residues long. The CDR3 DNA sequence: TGTGCCAGCTCAGAGGCCCTTCACAGGGGAATGAACACTGAAGCTTTCTTT. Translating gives CASSEALHRGMNTEAFF.

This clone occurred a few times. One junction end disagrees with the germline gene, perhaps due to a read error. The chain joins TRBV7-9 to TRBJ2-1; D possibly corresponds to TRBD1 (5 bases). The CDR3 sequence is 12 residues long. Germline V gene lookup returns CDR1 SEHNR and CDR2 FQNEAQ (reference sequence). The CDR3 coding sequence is TGTTCCAGCAGCTTCAGGGTAAATGAGCAGTTCTTC. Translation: CSSSFRVNEQFF.

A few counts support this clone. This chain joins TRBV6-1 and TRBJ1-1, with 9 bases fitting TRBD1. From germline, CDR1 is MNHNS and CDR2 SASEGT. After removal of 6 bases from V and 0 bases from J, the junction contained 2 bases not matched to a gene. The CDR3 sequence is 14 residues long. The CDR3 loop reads CASRYRGLNTEAFF. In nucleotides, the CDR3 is TGTGCCAGCAGATACAGGGGGCTGAACACTGAAGCTTTCTTT.

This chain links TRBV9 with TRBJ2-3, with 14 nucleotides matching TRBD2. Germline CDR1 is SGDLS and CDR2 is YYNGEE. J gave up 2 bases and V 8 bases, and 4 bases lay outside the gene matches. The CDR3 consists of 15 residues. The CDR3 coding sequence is TGTGCCAGTCGGGGACTAGCGGGGGTCACAGATACGCAGTATTTT. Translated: CASRGLAGVTDTQYF.

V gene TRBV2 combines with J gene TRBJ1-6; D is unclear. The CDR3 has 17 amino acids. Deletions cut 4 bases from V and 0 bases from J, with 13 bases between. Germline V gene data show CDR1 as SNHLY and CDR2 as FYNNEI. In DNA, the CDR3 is TGTGCCAGCAGTGTCAGGAATCCCCCCTCCTATAATTCACCCCTCCACTTT. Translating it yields CASSVRNPPSYNSPLHF.

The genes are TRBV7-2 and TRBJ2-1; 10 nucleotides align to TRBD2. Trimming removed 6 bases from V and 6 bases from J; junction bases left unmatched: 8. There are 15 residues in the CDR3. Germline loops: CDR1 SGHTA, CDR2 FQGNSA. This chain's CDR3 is CASRGPGLAINEQFF. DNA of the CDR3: TGTGCCAGCAGGGGACCGGGACTAGCGATCAATGAGCAGTTCTTC.

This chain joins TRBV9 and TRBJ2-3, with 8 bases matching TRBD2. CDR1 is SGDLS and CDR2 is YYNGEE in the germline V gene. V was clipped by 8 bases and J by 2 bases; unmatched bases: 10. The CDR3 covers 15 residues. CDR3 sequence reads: CASSTGGANTDTQYF. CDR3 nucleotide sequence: TGTGCCAGTTCAACGGGGGGGGCTAACACAGATACGCAGTATTTT.

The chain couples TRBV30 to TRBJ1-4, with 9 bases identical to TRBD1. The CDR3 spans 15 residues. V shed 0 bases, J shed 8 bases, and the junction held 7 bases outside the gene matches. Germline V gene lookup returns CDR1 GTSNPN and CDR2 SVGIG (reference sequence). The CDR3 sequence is CAWSVRTGAGEKLFF. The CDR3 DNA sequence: TGTGCCTGGAGTGTACGGACAGGGGCTGGGGAAAAACTGTTTTTT.

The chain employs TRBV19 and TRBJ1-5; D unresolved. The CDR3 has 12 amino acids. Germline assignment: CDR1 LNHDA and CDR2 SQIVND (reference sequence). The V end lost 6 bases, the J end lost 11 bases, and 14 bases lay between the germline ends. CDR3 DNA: TGTGCCAGTAGCCTACCCCGAATGGCCCAGCATTTT. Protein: CASSLPRMAQHF.